This entry describes one TCR beta chain. This record belongs to a study of control samples from healthy donors and cancer patients. V shed 1 base and J shed 13 bases, with 13 bases lying between them. This CDR3 spans 12 amino acids. Produced via immunoSEQ multiplex PCR; TCRdb's table is partial and in-frame only. The data contain about 180,000 clones, around 94% of them singletons. This TCR came from a woman between 18 and 29 years old in good health. Sequenced: blood. The chain links TRBV12-3 or TRBV12-4 to TRBJ1-1; unclear D gene. The CDR3 DNA sequence: TGTGCCAGCAGTTTAGAAGGGCAGGTTGTTTTCTTT. It codes for CASSLEGQVVFF.